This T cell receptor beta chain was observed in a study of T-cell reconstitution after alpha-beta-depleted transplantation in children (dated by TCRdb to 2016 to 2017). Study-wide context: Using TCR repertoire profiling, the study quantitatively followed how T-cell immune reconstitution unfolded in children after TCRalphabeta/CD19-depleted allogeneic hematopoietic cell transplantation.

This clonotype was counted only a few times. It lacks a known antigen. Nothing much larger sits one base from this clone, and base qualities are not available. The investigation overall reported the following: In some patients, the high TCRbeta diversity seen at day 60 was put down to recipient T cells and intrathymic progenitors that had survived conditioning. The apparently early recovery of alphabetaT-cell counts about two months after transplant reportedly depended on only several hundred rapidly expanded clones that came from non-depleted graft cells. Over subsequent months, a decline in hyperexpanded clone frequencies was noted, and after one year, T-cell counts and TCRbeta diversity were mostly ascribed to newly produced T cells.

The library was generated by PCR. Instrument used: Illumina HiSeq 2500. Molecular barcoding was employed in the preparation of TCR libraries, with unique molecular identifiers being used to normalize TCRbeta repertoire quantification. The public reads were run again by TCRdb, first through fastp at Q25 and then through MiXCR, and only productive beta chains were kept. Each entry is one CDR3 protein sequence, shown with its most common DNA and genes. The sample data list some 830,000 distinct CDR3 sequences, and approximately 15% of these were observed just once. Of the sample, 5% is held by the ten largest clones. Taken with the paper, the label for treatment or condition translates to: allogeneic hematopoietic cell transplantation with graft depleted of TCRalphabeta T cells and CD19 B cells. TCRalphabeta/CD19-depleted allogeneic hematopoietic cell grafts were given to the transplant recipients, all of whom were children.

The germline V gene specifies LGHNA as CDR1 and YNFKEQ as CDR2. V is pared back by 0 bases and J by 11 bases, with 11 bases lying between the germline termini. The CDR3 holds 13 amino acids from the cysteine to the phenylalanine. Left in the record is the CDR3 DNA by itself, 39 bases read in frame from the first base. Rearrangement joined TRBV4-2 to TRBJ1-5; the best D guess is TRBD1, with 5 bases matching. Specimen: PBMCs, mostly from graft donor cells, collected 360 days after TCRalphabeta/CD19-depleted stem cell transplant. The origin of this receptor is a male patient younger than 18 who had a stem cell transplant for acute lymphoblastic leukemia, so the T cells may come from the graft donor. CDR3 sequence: CASSQDWAGAQHF. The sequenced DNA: TGTGCCAGCAGCCAAGATTGGGCGGGGGCCCAGCATTTT.